These 19 T cell receptor beta chains came from one sample sequenced in a study of shared clonotypes between healthy human individuals. Clones were read by immunoSEQ multiplex PCR, and TCRdb kept only the in-frame ones, dropping some. Here the sample spans some 1.4 million clones, over 95% being singletons. The sequencing sample was made of naive CD4+ T cells sorted from blood. Subset reported: CD45RA+ positively selected. The receptors come from a young man in good health.

In DNA, the CDR3 is TGTGCCAGCAGCCCGGACAGTGTTGTGAACACTGAAGCTTTCTTT. This codes for CASSPDSVVNTEAFF. The V and J genes are TRBV11-3 and TRBJ1-1; D is perhaps TRBD1 (6 bases). The CDR3 spans 15 residues. Deletions cut 5 bases from V and 0 bases from J, with 13 bases between. Per the germline V gene, CDR1 is SGHNT and CDR2 is YENEEA.

The chain recombines TRBV18 with TRBJ2-1; either TRBD1 or TRBD2 may supply D (6 bases each). Between the trimmed V and J ends, which lost 1 base and 7 bases, there was a span of 17 bases. The CDR3 totals 16 residues. Germline values: CDR1 KGHSH, CDR2 LQKENI. CDR3 residues: CASSPLGGASINEQFF. CDR3 DNA: TGTGCCAGCTCACCACTCGGGGGCGCAAGTATTAATGAGCAGTTCTTC.

The chain employs TRBV30 and TRBJ1-3, with 7 positions matching TRBD1. The CDR3 runs to 15 residues. Trimming at V came to 0 bases and at J to 4 bases, leaving 6 bases not matched to a gene. Germline-derived CDR1 and CDR2 are GTSNPN and SVGIG (reference sequence). The CDR3 DNA reads as TGTGCCTGGAGTGTACGAGGGGGCCGGGGAAACACCATATATTTT. It codes for CAWSVRGGRGNTIYF.

On this clone itself: Different DNA sequences within this sample yield the same CDR3. This chain joins TRBV15 and TRBJ2-7; unclear D gene. CDR1 LNHNV and CDR2 YYDKDF come from the germline V gene (reference sequence). This CDR3 region has 13 residues. V was pared by 1 base and J by 3 bases, with 7 bases between. The CDR3 DNA is TGTGCCACCAGCAGAGGGGTTAGCTACGAGCAGTACTTC. Protein sequence: CATSRGVSYEQYF.

The genes are TRBV5-5 and TRBJ2-3; TRBD1 might be the D (6 bases). Trimming shortened V by 1 base and J by 4 bases, and 13 bases separated the two germline ends. In germline, CDR1 is SGHKS, CDR2 YYEKEE (reference sequence). The CDR3 extends over 15 amino acids. The CDR3 sequence: CASSLPQGWPDTQYF. The DNA for the CDR3 is TGTGCCAGCAGCTTGCCCCAGGGGTGGCCAGATACGCAGTATTTT.

This clone was detected once. The CDR3 sequence is CASSLGTSGRAGELFF. In nucleotides, the CDR3 is TGTGCCAGCAGCTTGGGAACTAGCGGGAGGGCCGGGGAGCTGTTTTTT. V gene TRBV5-4 combines with J gene TRBJ2-2; 13 nucleotides match TRBD2. In germline, CDR1 is SGHNT, CDR2 YYREEE (reference sequence). J was trimmed by 6 bases and V by 0 bases; bases with no gene match: 2. CDR3 length equals 16 residues.

The chain joins TRBV6-4 to TRBJ2-3, with TRBD2 as a possible D gene (6 bases). Germline values: CDR1 MRHNA, CDR2 SNTAGT. This CDR3 has 13 residues. The ends were cut back, 2 bases at V and 9 bases at J, with 12 bases in the middle. The CDR3 loop reads CASSDREARTQYF. DNA for the CDR3: TGTGCCAGCAGTGACAGGGAGGCACGGACGCAGTATTTT.

V gene TRBV2 combines with J gene TRBJ1-1; D is unresolved. The V gene lost 7 bases and the J gene lost 0 bases, with 12 bases spanning the gap. The CDR3 loop spans 14 amino acids. Germline CDR1 is SNHLY and CDR2 is FYNNEI. The CDR3, as DNA: TGTGCCAGCATTTTTAGGGAGGTGAACACTGAAGCTTTCTTT. It codes for CASIFREVNTEAFF.

The chain couples TRBV7-7 to TRBJ2-1; D remains ambiguous. Trimming cost V 4 bases and J 4 bases, with 5 bases left between them. The CDR3 extends over 12 amino acids. Germline CDR1 SSHAT, CDR2 FNYEAQ (reference sequence). The CDR3 bases are TGTGCCAGCAGCTGGAGATACAATGAGCAGTTCTTC. This encodes CASSWRYNEQFF.

CDR3 region: CASRDRYTGELFF. DNA for the CDR3: TGTGCCAGCAGGGACAGGTACACCGGGGAGCTGTTTTTT. This chain uses TRBV6-1 with TRBJ2-2, with 7 bases lining up with TRBD1. This CDR3 is 13 amino acids long. V lost 6 bases to trimming and J lost 3 bases; unmatched junction nucleotides: 1. Germline-derived CDR1 and CDR2 are MNHNS and SASEGT.

The V call is TRBV10-3, the J call TRBJ1-2, with TRBD1 identical over 7 bases. The germline V gene encodes CDR1 ENHRY and CDR2 SYGVKD. The CDR3 runs to 14 residues. The J segment lost 3 bases and the V segment lost 2 bases, leaving 3 bases of the junction unmatched. The DNA for the CDR3 is TGTGCCATCAGTGAGACCGGGACAGACTATGGCTACACCTTC. It codes for CAISETGTDYGYTF.

The genes are TRBV25-1 and TRBJ1-1, with TRBD1 matching 7 bases. The CDR3 has 13 amino acids. Germline V gene data show CDR1 as MGHDK and CDR2 as SYGVNS. J gave up 6 bases and V 5 bases, and 6 bases lay outside the gene matches. CDR3 region: CASSLQGLAEAFF. Written as DNA, the CDR3 is TGTGCCAGCAGTCTACAGGGGCTTGCTGAAGCTTTCTTT.

This rearrangement joins TRBV5-8 to TRBJ2-7; 9 bases align to TRBD2. There are 18 residues in the CDR3. Germline V gene data show CDR1 as SGHTS and CDR2 as YDEGEE. The V gene end was trimmed by 3 bases and the J gene end by 1 base; junction bases not matched to a gene: 14. The CDR3, as DNA: TGTGCCAGCAGCTCCCCCCCGGCGGGAGGGTTCCCTTCCTACGAGCAGTACTTC. This sequence encodes CASSSPPAGGFPSYEQYF.

This sequence joins TRBV5-1 and TRBJ2-6, with D perhaps TRBD2 (6 bases). The CDR3 spans 17 residues. V lost 4 bases and J 0 bases, leaving 14 bases between the germline ends. Per the germline V gene, CDR1 is SGHRS and CDR2 is YFSETQ. The DNA for the CDR3 is TGCGCCAGCAGCCGAGGAGGGCCCAGCTCTGGGGCCAACGTCCTGACTTTC. This gives the protein CASSRGGPSSGANVLTF.

This clone has only a few counts. V is TRBV2 and J is TRBJ1-1; D unresolved. V was cut by 4 bases and J by 4 bases, with 7 bases left in between. Looked up from germline, CDR1 is SNHLY and CDR2 is FYNNEI. There are 12 residues in the CDR3. CDR3 DNA: TGTGCCAGCAGTGGTAGGATCACTGAAGCTTTCTTT. It translates to CASSGRITEAFF. Supplemented by reference TRBV2 and TRBJ1-1, the full variable domain reads EPEVTQTPSHQVTQMGQEVILRCVPISNHLYFYWYRQILGQKVEFLVSFYNNEISEKSEIFDDQFSVERPDGSNFTLKIRSTKLEDSAMYFCASSGRITEAFFGQGTRLTVV.

Note on this clone: Other DNA variants within this sample encode the same CDR3. The rearrangement links TRBV5-1 to TRBJ2-5, with TRBD2 as a possible D gene (5 bases). Per germline, CDR1 SGHRS and CDR2 YFSETQ. The CDR3 sequence is 15 residues long. V dropped 0 bases and J dropped 1 base, with 10 bases sitting between them. The CDR3 DNA reads TGCGCCAGCAGCTTGGCGGGCGGACTCCAAGAGACCCAGTACTTC. Translated: CASSLAGGLQETQYF.

This sequence joins TRBV19 and TRBJ1-4; D might be TRBD1 (5 bases). V was cut by 7 bases and J by 7 bases, with 13 bases left in between. CDR1 and CDR2 (germline): LNHDA, SQIVND (reference sequence). The CDR3 is made up of 13 amino acids. This CDR3 is CASKKAGAEKLFF. The CDR3 nucleotides are TGTGCCAGTAAAAAGGCCGGGGCTGAAAAACTGTTTTTT.

V and J are TRBV5-4 and TRBJ2-1; D might be TRBD2 (5 bases). V lost 2 bases and J 8 bases, leaving 14 bases between the germline ends. CDR3 length: 14 amino acids. Germline CDR1 SGHNT, CDR2 YYREEE (reference sequence). The CDR3 reads CASSFKIKRDEQFF. The CDR3 DNA reads as TGTGCCAGCAGCTTCAAGATAAAGAGGGATGAGCAGTTCTTC.

In DNA form, the CDR3 reads TGTGCCAGCAGCTGGGGACTAGCGGGAGTAGAGACCCAGTACTTC. Translation gives CASSWGLAGVETQYF. The rearrangement uses TRBV7-2 and TRBJ2-5; 14 bases align to TRBD2. The length of the CDR3 is 15 residues. V lost 4 bases to trimming and J lost 4 bases; unmatched junction nucleotides: 2. In germline, CDR1 is SGHTA, CDR2 FQGNSA.